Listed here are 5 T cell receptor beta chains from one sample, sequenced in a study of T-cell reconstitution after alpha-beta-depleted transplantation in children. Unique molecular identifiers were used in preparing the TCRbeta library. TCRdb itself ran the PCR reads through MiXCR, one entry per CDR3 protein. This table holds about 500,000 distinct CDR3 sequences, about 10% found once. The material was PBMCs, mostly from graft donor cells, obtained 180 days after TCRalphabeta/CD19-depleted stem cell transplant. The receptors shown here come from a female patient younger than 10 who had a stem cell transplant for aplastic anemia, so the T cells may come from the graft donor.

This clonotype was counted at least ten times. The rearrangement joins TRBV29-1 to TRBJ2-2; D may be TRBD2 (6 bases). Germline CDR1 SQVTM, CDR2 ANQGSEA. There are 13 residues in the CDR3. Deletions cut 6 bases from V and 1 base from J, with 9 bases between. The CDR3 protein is CSVGRENTGELFF. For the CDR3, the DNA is TGCAGCGTAGGGCGGGAGAACACCGGGGAGCTGTTTTTT.

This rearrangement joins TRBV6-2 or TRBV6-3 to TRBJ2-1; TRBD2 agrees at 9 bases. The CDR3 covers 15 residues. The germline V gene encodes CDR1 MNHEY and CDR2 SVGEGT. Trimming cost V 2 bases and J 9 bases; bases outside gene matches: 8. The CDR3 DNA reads TGTGCCAGCAGTTACGCCCAGCGGGGGGATATTGAGCAGTTCTTC. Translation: CASSYAQRGDIEQFF.

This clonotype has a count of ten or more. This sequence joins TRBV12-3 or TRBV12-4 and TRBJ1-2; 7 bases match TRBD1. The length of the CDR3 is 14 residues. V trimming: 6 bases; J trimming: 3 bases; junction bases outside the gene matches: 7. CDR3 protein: CASRPITGDYGYTF. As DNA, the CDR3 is TGTGCCAGCAGACCGATCACAGGGGACTATGGCTACACCTTC.

This CDR3 is CATGARSYNEQFF. DNA of the CDR3: TGTGCCACCGGAGCCAGATCTTACAATGAGCAGTTCTTC. This sequence joins TRBV15 and TRBJ2-1; D is undetermined. This CDR3 has 13 amino acids. V lost 8 bases, J lost 4 bases, and 12 bases lay in between. Germline CDR1 is LNHNV and CDR2 is YYDKDF (reference sequence).

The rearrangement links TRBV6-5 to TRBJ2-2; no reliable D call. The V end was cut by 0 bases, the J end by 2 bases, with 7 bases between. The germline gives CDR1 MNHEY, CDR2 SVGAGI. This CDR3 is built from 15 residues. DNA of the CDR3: TGTGCCAGCAGTTACTCATTCGTCAACACCGGGGAGCTGTTTTTT. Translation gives CASSYSFVNTGELFF.